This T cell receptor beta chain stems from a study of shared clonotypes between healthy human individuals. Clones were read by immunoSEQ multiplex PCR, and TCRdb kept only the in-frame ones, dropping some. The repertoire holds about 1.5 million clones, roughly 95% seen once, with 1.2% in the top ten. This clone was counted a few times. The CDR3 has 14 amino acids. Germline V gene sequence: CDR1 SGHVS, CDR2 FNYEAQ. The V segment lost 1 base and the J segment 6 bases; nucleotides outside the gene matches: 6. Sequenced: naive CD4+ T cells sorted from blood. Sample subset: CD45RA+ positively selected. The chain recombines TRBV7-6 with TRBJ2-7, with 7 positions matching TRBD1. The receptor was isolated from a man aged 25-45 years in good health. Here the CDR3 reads CASSLGTGISEQYF. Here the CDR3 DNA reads TGTGCCAGCAGCTTAGGGACAGGTATTAGCGAGCAGTACTTC.